What follows are 27 T cell receptor beta chains derived from one specimen sequenced in a study of cytomegalovirus exposure and HLA in healthy donors. Primers: 60 Vbeta forward and 13 Jbeta reverse. Sequenced by immunoSEQ multiplex PCR; TCRdb stores in-frame clones only, minus some. The sample consists of 85,000 to 90,000 clones, around 71% of them appearing once. The source material was PBMCs. These TCRs come from a young man in good health and CMV-seronegative.

In this sample, this clone turned up a few times. The V call is TRBV30, the J call TRBJ1-6; D gene ambiguous. The CDR3 is 18 residues long. The V and J ends lost 3 bases and 7 bases respectively, with 25 bases between them. CDR1 and CDR2 (germline): GTSNPN, SVGIG (reference sequence). Here the CDR3 DNA reads TGTGCCTGGAGCCCTAGCCGCTTCAGGTCCCGTCCGAATTCACCCCTCCACTTT. Its translation: CAWSPSRFRSRPNSPLHF.

This clone was recorded once. V usage is TRBV7-9 and J usage is TRBJ2-7; 11 bases align to TRBD2. The germline V gene has CDR1 SEHNR and CDR2 FQNEAQ (reference sequence). The length of the CDR3 is 16 residues. Trimming took 4 bases from V and 4 from J; bases not matched to a gene: 9. CDR3 loop: CASSYEASGRQYEQYF. CDR3 DNA sequence: TGTGCCAGCAGCTACGAAGCTAGCGGGAGGCAGTACGAGCAGTACTTC.

This clone was observed a few times. CDR3 protein: CASSEVRPDRLGGNTIYF. Here the CDR3 DNA reads TGTGCCAGCAGTGAAGTGCGTCCTGACAGGTTGGGGGGGAACACCATATATTTT. The V and J genes are TRBV2 and TRBJ1-3, with D possibly matching TRBD1 (6 bases). The CDR3 covers 18 residues. The V gene's germline CDR1 is SNHLY and CDR2 FYNNEI. The ends were cut back, 1 base at V and 7 bases at J, with 23 bases in the middle.

This clone was found a few times. The chain uses TRBV28 and TRBJ1-2, with a tentative D call TRBD1 (6 bases). The germline V and J ends were trimmed by 6 bases and 4 bases, with 9 bases remaining between them. Germline lookup yields CDR1 MDHEN and CDR2 SYDVKM. The CDR3 extends over 12 amino acids. In nucleotides, the CDR3 is TGTGCCAGCAGCGGGGACACCTATGGCTACACCTTC. It yields the protein CASSGDTYGYTF.

The chain has TRBV30 and TRBJ1-1; 10 bases agree with TRBD1. The CDR3 runs to 19 residues. J was trimmed by 0 bases and V by 0 bases; bases with no gene match: 13. Germline V gene data show CDR1 as GTSNPN and CDR2 as SVGIG (reference sequence). This CDR3 reads CAWSVRRMTGGKVNTEAFF. The CDR3 region has the DNA TGTGCCTGGAGTGTTCGGCGAATGACAGGGGGCAAAGTGAACACTGAAGCTTTCTTT. The full variable domain, in which reference TRBV30 and TRBJ1-1 provide the parts outside the CDR3, is SQTIHQWPATLVQPVGSPLSLECTVEGTSNPNLYWYRQAAGRGLQLLFYSVGIGQISSEVPQNLSASRPQDRQFILSSKKLLLSDSGFYLCAWSVRRMTGGKVNTEAFFGQGTRLTVV.

The genes are TRBV27 and TRBJ1-2; maybe TRBD1 (6 bases). The germline V gene has CDR1 MNHEY and CDR2 SMNVEV (reference sequence). This CDR3 comprises 15 residues. With 5 bases removed from V and 2 bases from J, the gap between germline ends came to 15 bases. DNA of the CDR3: TGTGCCAGCAGTCTTACAGGGTCGGGGAACTATGGCTACACCTTC. This translates into CASSLTGSGNYGYTF.

The chain combines TRBV4-1 with TRBJ1-5, with D perhaps TRBD1 (5 bases). Germline assignment: CDR1 MGHRA and CDR2 YSYEKL. This CDR3 region has 14 residues. V was clipped by 5 bases and J by 4 bases, with 12 bases between them. As DNA, the CDR3 is TGCGCCAGCAGCTTACGACAGCTGAATCAGCCCCAGCATTTT. Translating it yields CASSLRQLNQPQHF.

This clone was picked up one time. The chain combines TRBV5-1 with TRBJ1-5; TRBD1 might be the D (6 bases). CDR3 length: 15 residues. V was pared by 0 bases and J by 1 base, with 8 bases between. CDR1 SGHRS and CDR2 YFSETQ come from the germline V gene. DNA for the CDR3: TGCGCCAGCAGCTTGGCCGGGACAAGCAATCAGCCCCAGCATTTT. Translation gives CASSLAGTSNQPQHF.

The chain has TRBV4-1 and TRBJ2-1; D is possibly TRBD2 (5 bases). V was pared by 3 bases and J by 4 bases, with 16 bases between. This CDR3 is built from 16 residues. Germline CDR1 MGHRA, CDR2 YSYEKL. DNA for the CDR3: TGCGCCAGCAGCCAGTATCGGACTCCTTTGTACAATGAGCAGTTCTTC. Its translation is CASSQYRTPLYNEQFF.

With regard to this clone: The junction departs from germline at one end; a sequencing error may be responsible. The chain links TRBV7-9 to TRBJ1-2, with D unresolved. The CDR3 spans 14 residues. Germline V gene sequence: CDR1 SEHNR, CDR2 FQNEAQ (reference sequence). This chain's CDR3 is CSSSFLGSNYGYTF. CDR3 DNA sequence: TGTTCCAGCAGCTTCCTCGGGTCTAACTATGGCTACACCTTC.

The rearrangement joins TRBV5-1 to TRBJ2-7; 7 bases align to TRBD1. This CDR3 contains 14 residues. After removal of 4 bases from V and 4 bases from J, the junction contained 8 bases not matched to a gene. Germline lookup yields CDR1 SGHRS and CDR2 YFSETQ. CDR3 DNA sequence: TGCGCCAGCAGCCCCGGACAGGCTGCATACGAGCAGTACTTC. It translates to CASSPGQAAYEQYF.

This clone was observed once. The chain has TRBV15 and TRBJ1-1; D call uncertain. This CDR3 has 15 amino acids. V was shortened by 0 bases and J by 0 bases, with 8 bases between the two germline ends. Germline loops: CDR1 LNHNV, CDR2 YYDKDF (reference sequence). The CDR3 DNA reads as TGTGCCACCAGCAGAGATGAGGGATTGAACACTGAAGCTTTCTTT. Translation: CATSRDEGLNTEAFF.

The rearrangement links TRBV7-2 to TRBJ1-1, with 8 bases aligning to TRBD1. The CDR3 is 14 residues long. Germline-derived CDR1 and CDR2 are SGHTA and FQGNSA. Trimming took 1 base from V and 6 from J; bases not matched to a gene: 4. This CDR3 is CASSLVDRAAEAFF. The CDR3 coding sequence is TGTGCCAGCAGCTTAGTGGACAGGGCCGCTGAAGCTTTCTTT.

The V gene is TRBV9, the J gene TRBJ2-1, with a possible D match to TRBD1 (7 bases). CDR3 size: 18 residues. CDR1 and CDR2 (germline): SGDLS, YYNGEE. The V end lost 0 bases, the J end lost 1 base, and 17 bases lay between the germline ends. CDR3 sequence (DNA): TGTGCCAGCAGCGTAGGTAGTCAGGGGGGCGGATCCTACAATGAGCAGTTCTTC. Its translation is CASSVGSQGGGSYNEQFF.

The chain couples TRBV27 to TRBJ2-7; D is possibly TRBD2 (5 bases). Germline CDR1 reads MNHEY; CDR2 reads SMNVEV (reference sequence). V lost 5 bases and J 0 bases, leaving 11 bases between the germline ends. This CDR3 comprises 14 residues. CDR3 bases: TGTGCCAGCAGTCCCGGACTGGCCTCCTACGAGCAGTACTTC. This translates into CASSPGLASYEQYF.

The gene calls are TRBV2 and TRBJ2-7; 11 bases map to TRBD1. Germline CDR1 SNHLY, CDR2 FYNNEI. This CDR3 has 15 residues. The junction had 10 bases not matched to a gene; V was cut back by 6 bases and J by 6 bases. Here the CDR3 DNA reads TGTGCCAGCAGGCCCTTTCCGGGACAGGGGGGCGAGCAGTACTTC. Its translation is CASRPFPGQGGEQYF.

The chain employs TRBV10-3 and TRBJ1-2, with 9 nucleotides matching TRBD1. After removal of 4 bases from V and 5 bases from J, the junction contained 5 bases not matched to a gene. The V gene's germline CDR1 is ENHRY and CDR2 SYGVKD. CDR3 length: 14 amino acids. This CDR3 is CAISGGTGKYGYTF. CDR3 nucleotides: TGTGCCATCAGTGGCGGGACAGGGAAGTATGGCTACACCTTC.

In DNA form, the CDR3 reads TGTGCCAGCAGCGTAGGTAGGGGCGTCGTTAATACTGAAGCTTTCTTT. Encoded protein: CASSVGRGVVNTEAFF. The chain recombines TRBV9 with TRBJ1-1; perhaps TRBD1 as D (5 bases). Deletions cut 0 bases from V and 5 bases from J, with 17 bases between. The CDR3 totals 16 residues. Germline CDR1 and CDR2: SGDLS and YYNGEE.

This chain connects TRBV19 to TRBJ2-6; no definite D call. Germline V CDR1 and CDR2: LNHDA, SQIVND (reference sequence). With 3 bases removed from V and 2 bases from J, the gap between germline ends came to 2 bases. The CDR3 sequence is 13 residues long. The CDR3 is CASSIAGANVLTF. CDR3 DNA sequence: TGTGCCAGTAGTATCGCTGGGGCCAACGTCCTGACTTTC.

The chain combines TRBV2 with TRBJ2-3, with TRBD2 identical over 8 bases. Trimming took 2 bases from V and 4 from J; bases not matched to a gene: 11. Germline CDR1 and CDR2: SNHLY and FYNNEI. The CDR3 consists of 17 residues. The CDR3 DNA sequence: TGTGCCAGCAGTGAAAGGCAGCGGGGGTATCCTGCAGATACGCAGTATTTT. Amino acid sequence: CASSERQRGYPADTQYF.

The rearrangement uses TRBV27 and TRBJ2-1; 12 positions match TRBD2. The CDR3 has 15 residues. Germline loops: CDR1 MNHEY, CDR2 SMNVEV (reference sequence). V dropped 5 bases and J dropped 4; count of bases not matched to a gene: 3. The CDR3 bases are TGTGCCAGCAGTCCCGGGACTAGCGGGTACAATGAGCAGTTCTTC. Translation gives CASSPGTSGYNEQFF.

The chain recombines TRBV7-9 with TRBJ2-2, with 11 bases that match TRBD2. The junction had 3 bases not matched to a gene; V was cut back by 6 bases and J by 3 bases. This CDR3 is 15 amino acids long. The germline gives CDR1 SEHNR, CDR2 FQNEAQ (reference sequence). CDR3 in DNA: TGTGCCAGCAGGGAGGGACTAGCGGACACCGGGGAGCTGTTTTTT. Protein sequence: CASREGLADTGELFF.

The chain carries TRBV4-1 and TRBJ2-2; TRBD2 matches at 8 bases. Germline assignment: CDR1 MGHRA and CDR2 YSYEKL. J gave up 4 bases and V 3 bases, and 7 bases lay outside the gene matches. The CDR3 is made up of 16 amino acids. The CDR3 DNA reads TGCGCCAGCAGCCAGGGAGCGACTAGCGCCACCGGGGAGCTGTTTTTT. Residues: CASSQGATSATGELFF.

V is TRBV9 and J is TRBJ2-1; 9 nucleotides match TRBD1. Losses at the gene ends were 0 bases for V and 9 bases for J; bases not matched to a gene: 13. Germline V gives CDR1 SGDLS, CDR2 YYNGEE. This CDR3 has 17 residues. CDR3 nucleotide sequence: TGTGCCAGCAGCGTAGCCTCCTGGGACAGGGTAATAGGTGAGCAGTTCTTC. Protein sequence: CASSVASWDRVIGEQFF.

V is TRBV6-5 and J is TRBJ2-2, with 9 bases matching TRBD2. J was trimmed by 4 bases and V by 4 bases; bases with no gene match: 7. Germline V CDR1 and CDR2: MNHEY, SVGAGI. This CDR3 region has 16 residues. CDR3 sequence: CASSWIAGAPTGELFF. CDR3 nucleotides: TGTGCCAGCAGTTGGATAGCGGGAGCACCCACCGGGGAGCTGTTTTTT.

This clone was seen a few times. The V call is TRBV30, the J call TRBJ2-7, with D possibly TRBD1 on 6 matching bases. This CDR3 spans 14 amino acids. V was pared by 0 bases and J by 2 bases, with 11 bases between. Germline lookup yields CDR1 GTSNPN and CDR2 SVGIG (reference sequence). The CDR3 loop is CAWSVGGSAYEQYF. The CDR3 DNA reads TGTGCCTGGAGTGTAGGGGGAAGCGCCTACGAGCAGTACTTC. Variable domain in full (rest from reference TRBV30 and TRBJ2-7): SQTIHQWPATLVQPVGSPLSLECTVEGTSNPNLYWYRQAAGRGLQLLFYSVGIGQISSEVPQNLSASRPQDRQFILSSKKLLLSDSGFYLCAWSVGGSAYEQYFGPGTRLTVT.

The rearrangement uses TRBV19 and TRBJ1-1; D remains unclear. V was shortened by 8 bases and J by 1 base, with 11 bases between the two germline ends. Germline CDR1 and CDR2: LNHDA and SQIVND (reference sequence). This CDR3 contains 13 residues. Here the CDR3 DNA reads TGTGCCAGTGCCATACTTGAGAACACTGAAGCTTTCTTT. Translation gives CASAILENTEAFF.